These 7 T cell receptor beta chains came from one sample sequenced in a study of graft-versus-host responses after intestinal transplantation. The repertoire was sequenced with immunoSEQ multiplex PCR; TCRdb's copy has only in-frame clones and lacks some. The data hold over 5,000 clones, with about a quarter observed a single time. The sequenced sample was alloreactive CD4+ T cells from a mixed lymphocyte reaction culture, obtained before transplantation. Described subset: CFSE-low proliferating T cells sorted from roughly 6-day pre-transplant mixed lymphocyte reaction (GvH or HvG direction). The receptors were gathered from a human patient who was an organ donor for intestinal transplantation.

V gene TRBV2 combines with J gene TRBJ1-2; 12 nucleotides agree with TRBD1. Germline CDR1 is SNHLY and CDR2 is FYNNEI. V trimming: 8 bases; J trimming: 3 bases; junction bases outside the gene matches: 7. This CDR3 has 15 residues. The CDR3 DNA reads as TGTGCCAGCCGGAGAGGGACAGGGGGCGACTATGGCTACACCTTC. Its translation: CASRRGTGGDYGYTF.

This chain uses TRBV5-1 with TRBJ2-3; tentative D call: TRBD1 (5 bases). Deletions cut 2 bases from V and 3 bases from J, with 19 bases between. Germline V CDR1 and CDR2: SGHRS, YFSETQ. This CDR3 has 17 amino acids. CDR3 loop: CASSLGHAKGYTDTQYF. Here the CDR3 DNA reads TGCGCCAGCAGCTTAGGACACGCGAAGGGATATACAGATACGCAGTATTTT.

CDR3 DNA sequence: TGTGCCAGCATCCCCACTGAATCCCGCTCCTACGAGCAGTACTTC. It yields the protein CASIPTESRSYEQYF. This chain uses TRBV28 with TRBJ2-7, with D uncertain. Between the trimmed V and J ends, which lost 7 bases and 0 bases, there was a span of 16 bases. Germline CDR1 is MDHEN and CDR2 is SYDVKM. The CDR3 contains 15 residues. The full variable domain, with the rest looked up from reference TRBV28 and TRBJ2-7, is DVKVTQSSRYLVKRTGEKVFLECVQDMDHENMFWYRQDPGLGLRLIYFSYDVKMKEKGDIPEGYSVSREKKERFSLILESASTNQTSMYLCASIPTESRSYEQYFGPGTRLTVT.

This sequence joins TRBV11-3 and TRBJ2-5; 8 bases are shared with TRBD1. V trimming: 3 bases; J trimming: 5 bases; junction bases outside the gene matches: 5. The CDR3 runs to 14 residues. In germline, CDR1 is SGHNT, CDR2 YENEEA. In DNA, the CDR3 is TGTGCCAGCAGCTTTCGGACAGGGAGGGAGACCCAGTACTTC. Residues: CASSFRTGRETQYF.

CDR3 sequence reads: CASSINSGVRTGELFF. In DNA form, the CDR3 reads TGTGCCAGTAGTATAAATAGCGGGGTGCGGACCGGGGAGCTGTTTTTT. The V and J genes are TRBV19 and TRBJ2-2; TRBD2 agrees at 8 bases. Germline trimming cut 2 bases from V and 5 bases from J; bases unmatched to any gene: 7. The CDR3 contains 16 residues. The germline gives CDR1 LNHDA, CDR2 SQIVND (reference sequence).

The CDR3 DNA sequence: TGTGCCAGCAGTAGAGGGACAGAAACCTATGGCTACACCTTC. It specifies CASSRGTETYGYTF. The V call is TRBV6-6, the J call TRBJ1-2; 7 bases line up with TRBD1. The CDR3 has 14 residues. The germline V gene encodes CDR1 MNHNY and CDR2 SVGAGI (reference sequence). Trimming cost V 5 bases and J 4 bases; bases outside gene matches: 7.

This clone qualifies as medium-sized (0.01 to 0.1%). J is TRBJ2-7 and V is TRBV19; D may be TRBD1 (5 bases). Deletions cut 3 bases from V and 0 bases from J, with 12 bases between. Germline CDR1 LNHDA, CDR2 SQIVND (reference sequence). The CDR3 length is 15 residues. The CDR3 DNA reads TGTGCCAGTAGTATGGGGCCAACAAGCTCCTACGAGCAGTACTTC. It yields the protein CASSMGPTSSYEQYF.